Below are 10 T cell receptor beta chains sequenced from a single sample in a study of T cells in Graves' hyperthyroidism and ophthalmopathy. TCR beta CDR3 sequences were amplified from RNA transcripts. TCR CDR3 regions were first amplified by RT-PCR with HTBI primers. TCRdb itself ran the multiplex PCR reads through MiXCR, one entry per CDR3 protein. The repertoire holds 660,000 or so distinct CDR3 sequences, with less than 25% as singletons. Sequencing input: blood. These receptors originate from a young man with Graves' ophthalmopathy.

In this sample, this clonotype turned up a few times. This rearrangement joins TRBV7-8 to TRBJ2-2, with 8 bases that match TRBD2. This CDR3 region has 17 residues. The V segment lost 1 base and the J segment 1 base; nucleotides outside the gene matches: 5. CDR1 is SGHVS and CDR2 is FQNEAQ in the germline V gene. This CDR3 is CASSLVPSGLNTGELFF. Written as DNA, the CDR3 is TGTGCCAGCAGCTTAGTTCCTAGCGGGCTGAACACCGGGGAGCTGTTTTTT.

This clonotype came up a few times. J is TRBJ2-2 and V is TRBV15; D is unclear. CDR1 and CDR2 (germline): LNHNV, YYDKDF (reference sequence). V lost 0 bases and J 4 bases, leaving 9 bases between the germline ends. The CDR3 runs to 15 residues. The CDR3 DNA sequence: TGTGCCACCAGCAGAGATCGGCACCTCACCGGGGAGCTGTTTTTT. The encoded protein is CATSRDRHLTGELFF.

Many counts were recorded for this clonotype. V gene TRBV5-1 combines with J gene TRBJ1-5, with 8 positions matching TRBD1. The CDR3 totals 14 residues. After removal of 3 bases from V and 5 bases from J, the junction contained 4 bases not matched to a gene. From germline, CDR1 is SGHRS and CDR2 YFSETQ. The CDR3 reads CASSWGTGDQPQHF. In DNA form, the CDR3 reads TGCGCCAGCAGCTGGGGGACAGGCGATCAGCCCCAGCATTTT.

In its sample, this clonotype was seen a few times. The J gene is TRBJ2-7, the V gene TRBV28, with D unresolved. Trimming removed 4 bases at V and 6 bases at J, with 16 bases between. Germline CDR1 and CDR2: MDHEN and SYDVKM. The CDR3 totals 14 residues. This CDR3 is CASSSLRVFGEQYF. The CDR3 DNA reads as TGTGCCAGCAGTTCCCTCCGGGTTTTCGGCGAGCAGTACTTC.

The chain has TRBV6-1 and TRBJ1-3; 8 bases are shared with TRBD1. This CDR3 region has 17 residues. Per the germline V gene, CDR1 is MNHNS and CDR2 is SASEGT. The V gene end was trimmed by 3 bases and the J gene end by 2 bases; junction bases not matched to a gene: 9. CDR3 DNA sequence: TGTGCCAGCAGTGAGCTTACAGGGGGATGGACTGGAAACACCATATATTTT. Its protein is CASSELTGGWTGNTIYF.

This clonotype was counted only a few times. The chain is built from TRBV7-9 and TRBJ2-5; the D is unclear. Germline CDR1 reads SEHNR; CDR2 reads FQNEAQ (reference sequence). The CDR3 sequence is 14 residues long. V shed 5 bases and J shed 9 bases, with 19 bases lying between them. The CDR3: CASSQEGPGGAQYF. CDR3 coding DNA: TGTGCCAGCAGCCAAGAAGGTCCCGGTGGGGCCCAGTACTTC.

V usage is TRBV28 and J usage is TRBJ2-1; 8 bases map to TRBD2. This CDR3 contains 15 residues. Germline V CDR1 and CDR2: MDHEN, SYDVKM. V lost 8 bases to trimming and J lost 6 bases; unmatched junction nucleotides: 12. The CDR3 DNA reads TGTGCCAGCGGAGCACCTAGCGGGCCGACCAATGAGCAGTTCTTC. Amino acids: CASGAPSGPTNEQFF.

This clonotype was detected ten times or more. The genes are TRBV7-2 and TRBJ2-5, with 9 bases identical to TRBD2. In germline, CDR1 is SGHTA, CDR2 FQGNSA. Germline trimming cut 6 bases from V and 9 bases from J; bases unmatched to any gene: 11. The CDR3 loop spans 14 amino acids. The CDR3 reads CASSDPGLAVPQYF. For the CDR3, the DNA is TGTGCCAGCAGTGACCCGGGACTAGCTGTTCCCCAGTACTTC. The complete variable domain, with remaining parts taken from reference TRBV7-2 and TRBJ2-5, reads GAGVSQSPSNKVTEKGKDVELRCDPISGHTALYWYRQSLGQGLEFLIYFQGNSAPDKSGLPSDRFSAERTGGSVSTLTIQRTQQEDSAVYLCASSDPGLAVPQYFGPGTRLLVL.

The chain carries TRBV7-2 and TRBJ2-7; 9 bases agree with TRBD2. Germline-derived CDR1 and CDR2 are SGHTA and FQGNSA. This CDR3 is 16 amino acids long. V shed 3 bases and J 4 bases; nucleotides not matched to a gene: 10. The CDR3 nucleotides read TGTGCCAGCAGCTTCCCCTCCGCGGGAGGGTTTTACGAGCAGTACTTC. This codes for CASSFPSAGGFYEQYF.

V usage is TRBV27 and J usage is TRBJ1-3; D remains ambiguous. V was shortened by 0 bases and J by 0 bases, with 6 bases between the two germline ends. Germline V lookup: CDR1 MNHEY, CDR2 SMNVEV (reference sequence). The CDR3 consists of 15 residues. CDR3 protein: CASSLSGISGNTIYF. The CDR3 DNA sequence: TGTGCCAGCAGTTTATCCGGGATCTCTGGAAACACCATATATTTT.